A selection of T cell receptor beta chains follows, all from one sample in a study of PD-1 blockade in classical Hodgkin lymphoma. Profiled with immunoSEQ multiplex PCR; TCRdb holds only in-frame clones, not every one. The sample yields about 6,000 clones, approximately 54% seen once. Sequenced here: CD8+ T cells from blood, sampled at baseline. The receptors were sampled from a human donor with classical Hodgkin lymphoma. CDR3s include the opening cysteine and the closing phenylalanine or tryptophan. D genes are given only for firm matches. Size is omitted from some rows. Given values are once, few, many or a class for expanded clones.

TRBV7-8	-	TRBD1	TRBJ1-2	TGTGCCAGCAGCGTACAGGGGGAATCTAACTATGGCTACACCTTC	CASSVQGESNYGYTF
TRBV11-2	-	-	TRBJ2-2	TGTGCCAGCAGCCCCCTAGGCGCGGCTCTGTTTTTT	CASSPLGAALFF
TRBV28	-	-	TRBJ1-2	TGTGCCAGCAGTTTTCACCAGGTATACTATGGCTACACCTTC	CASSFHQVYYGYTF
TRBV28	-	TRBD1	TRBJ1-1	TGTGCCAGCGCGGGACAGAGAACTCACACTGAAGCTTTCTTT	CASAGQRTHTEAFF
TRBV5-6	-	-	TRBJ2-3	TGTGCCAGCAGCTTGGGGCGGGACAGTACAGATACGCAGTATTTT	CASSLGRDSTDTQYF
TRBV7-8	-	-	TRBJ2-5	TGTGCCAGCAGCCTAGGACCCGCGGAAGGGGCCCAGTACTTC	CASSLGPAEGAQYF
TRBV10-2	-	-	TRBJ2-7	TGCGCCAGCAAACAGGGCCCAGCCTACGAGCAGTACTTC	CASKQGPAYEQYF
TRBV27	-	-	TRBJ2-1	TGTGCCAGCAGTTTTATTCAGAACGCCTACAATGAGCAGTTCTTC	CASSFIQNAYNEQFF
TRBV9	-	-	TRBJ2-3	TGTGCCAGCAGCCTCCCCAGAGGGCAGCGGGGACAGACCCCAGATACGCAGTATTTT	CASSLPRGQRGQTPDTQYF
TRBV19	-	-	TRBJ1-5	TGTGCCAGTAGTATAATGTCCGGGTGGGGTAGCAATCAGCCCCAGCATTTT	CASSIMSGWGSNQPQHF
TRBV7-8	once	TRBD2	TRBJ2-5	TGTGCCAGCAGCCCAACTACCTCCAGGACTAGCGGGATAGAAGAGACCCAGTACTTC	CASSPTTSRTSGIEETQYF